The 31 T cell receptor beta chains presented below share a single source sample, sequenced in a study of T-cell memory formation after mild COVID-19. TCRdb re-called the 5' RACE reads with MiXCR, one entry per CDR3 protein. This sample has hundreds of thousands of distinct CDR3 sequences, with around 15% found just once. Sequencing was carried out using PBMCs or a T cell subset sorted from them (not recorded which). These TCRs come from a man aged 18 to 29 who had mild COVID-19 (a few samples of this study predate the infection). Cell type and time point are not known.

This clonotype came up many times. The CDR3 DNA sequence: TGTGCCAGCAGTCTTAGCGGGGGATCCTCCTACGAGCAGTACTTC. As protein: CASSLSGGSSYEQYF. The chain has TRBV2 and TRBJ2-7; TRBD2 matches at 9 bases. With V trimmed by 5 bases and J by 0 bases, 5 bases remained unmatched. In germline, CDR1 is SNHLY, CDR2 FYNNEI. This CDR3 has 15 residues.

The V call is TRBV5-5, the J call TRBJ2-3; 9 bases align to TRBD1. CDR1 and CDR2 (germline): SGHKS, YYEKEE (reference sequence). V lost 7 bases and J lost 3; bases outside the gene matches: 3. The CDR3 is 13 residues long. The chain's CDR3 is CASLGTGTDTQYF. The CDR3 coding sequence is TGTGCCAGCCTCGGGACAGGGACAGATACGCAGTATTTT.

This clonotype was detected only a few times. This chain connects TRBV12-3 or TRBV12-4 to TRBJ1-5, with D hard to call. V was pared by 3 bases and J by 6 bases, with 12 bases between. CDR3 length: 14 amino acids. Written as DNA, the CDR3 is TGTGCCAGCAGTTTCTTGCCGGGAGGTCAGCCCCAGCATTTT. Protein sequence: CASSFLPGGQPQHF.

Only a few counts were recorded for this clonotype. This chain links TRBV6-2 or TRBV6-3 with TRBJ2-1; D tentatively reads TRBD1 or TRBD2 (5 bases each). CDR3 size: 17 residues. CDR1 and CDR2 from the germline V gene are MNHEY and SVGEGT. Trimming took off 4 bases at V and 2 bases at J, with 18 bases between the two ends. This CDR3 reads CASSSDFGTETYNEQFF. In nucleotides, the CDR3 is TGTGCCAGCAGTTCCGACTTCGGGACGGAGACCTACAATGAGCAGTTCTTC.

The rearrangement links TRBV2 to TRBJ2-3, with D possibly TRBD1 on 6 matching bases. Germline V gene sequence: CDR1 SNHLY, CDR2 FYNNEI. The CDR3 spans 12 residues. The ends were cut back, 3 bases at V and 6 bases at J, with 7 bases in the middle. CDR3 sequence reads: CASSEGADTQYF. The DNA for the CDR3 is TGTGCCAGCAGTGAGGGGGCTGATACGCAGTATTTT.

The rearrangement uses TRBV7-9 and TRBJ2-7; the D is unclear. This CDR3 region has 13 residues. Per germline, CDR1 SEHNR and CDR2 FQNEAQ (reference sequence). Deletions cut 5 bases from V and 5 bases from J, with 13 bases between. This CDR3 reads CASSPPVHHEQYF. The CDR3 nucleotides are TGTGCCAGCAGCCCCCCGGTTCACCACGAGCAGTACTTC. The full variable domain, with the rest looked up from reference TRBV7-9 and TRBJ2-7, is DTGVSQNPRHKITKRGQNVTFRCDPISEHNRLYWYRQTLGQGPEFLTYFQNEAQLEKSRLLSDRFSAERPKGSFSTLEIQRTEQGDSAMYLCASSPPVHHEQYFGPGTRLTVT.

This clonotype was observed a handful of times. The gene calls are TRBV5-1 and TRBJ2-7, with TRBD1 matching 7 bases. Germline V gene lookup returns CDR1 SGHRS and CDR2 YFSETQ. V lost 0 bases and J lost 6; bases outside the gene matches: 6. The length of the CDR3 is 14 residues. The CDR3 DNA sequence: TGCGCCAGCAGCTTGGGACAGGGAACGGGCGAGCAGTACGTC. It encodes CASSLGQGTGEQYV.

The V gene is TRBV20-1, the J gene TRBJ2-1; D remains unclear. Germline lookup yields CDR1 DFQATT and CDR2 SNEGSKA (reference sequence). The germline V and J ends were trimmed by 3 bases and 8 bases, with 11 bases remaining between them. This CDR3 has 12 residues. The CDR3 sequence: CSASPLWDEQFF. The CDR3 DNA sequence: TGCAGTGCTAGCCCGTTATGGGATGAGCAGTTCTTC.

This clonotype was detected only a few times. The chain has TRBV6-1 and TRBJ1-1, with TRBD1 as a possible D gene (6 bases). Trimming took off 6 bases at V and 5 bases at J, with 16 bases between the two ends. Looked up from germline, CDR1 is MNHNS and CDR2 is SASEGT. The CDR3 has 14 residues. CDR3 protein: CASRAGRGGTEAFF. CDR3 nucleotide sequence: TGTGCCAGCAGAGCAGGCAGGGGAGGGACTGAAGCTTTCTTT.

The chain couples TRBV6-5 to TRBJ2-7, with 8 bases lining up with TRBD1. The germline CDR1 and CDR2 sequences are MNHEY and SVGAGI. The trim removed 6 bases at V and 4 bases at J, leaving 17 bases unmatched. The CDR3 runs to 17 residues. The chain's CDR3 is CASSSDRELQGGYEQYF. CDR3 nucleotides: TGTGCCAGCAGCTCGGACAGGGAGTTACAGGGGGGATACGAGCAGTACTTC.

This clonotype was counted only a few times. The V gene is TRBV20-1, the J gene TRBJ1-2; no reliable D call. Germline CDR1 reads DFQATT; CDR2 reads SNEGSKA (reference sequence). The CDR3 contains 10 residues. V lost 3 bases and J 6 bases, leaving 5 bases between the germline ends. This chain's CDR3 is CSASGNGYTF. Written as DNA, the CDR3 is TGCAGTGCTAGTGGGAATGGCTACACCTTC.

This clonotype has more than one count but fewer than ten. The chain links TRBV5-1 to TRBJ2-7; perhaps TRBD1 as D (6 bases). Germline V gene lookup returns CDR1 SGHRS and CDR2 YFSETQ. V dropped 6 bases and J dropped 0 bases, with 13 bases sitting between them. This CDR3 is 14 amino acids long. The CDR3 DNA reads as TGCGCCAGCACTCGGACAGCGAGCTCCTACGAGCAGTACTTC. Translating gives CASTRTASSYEQYF. The whole variable domain, remainder taken from reference TRBV5-1 and TRBJ2-7, is KAGVTQTPRYLIKTRGQQVTLSCSPISGHRSVSWYQQTPGQGLQFLFEYFSETQRNKGNFPGRFSGRQFSNSRSEMNVSTLELGDSALYLCASTRTASSYEQYFGPGTRLTVT.

This clonotype occurred a few times. The V call is TRBV20-1, the J call TRBJ1-4; possible D gene TRBD1, 5 bases. CDR1 is DFQATT and CDR2 is SNEGSKA in the germline V gene (reference sequence). This CDR3 is 15 amino acids long. V lost 3 bases, J lost 5 bases, and 16 bases lay in between. The CDR3 loop reads CSASYPHRGNEKLFF. CDR3 DNA sequence: TGCAGTGCTAGTTACCCTCACCGGGGGAATGAAAAACTGTTTTTT.

The chain links TRBV7-2 to TRBJ2-1; 14 bases are shared with TRBD2. With 3 bases clipped from V and 5 bases from J, the junction kept 6 bases outside the gene matches. Germline V lookup: CDR1 SGHTA, CDR2 FQGNSA. This CDR3 has 17 residues. The CDR3: CASSFQGLAGGHNEQFF. Here the CDR3 DNA reads TGTGCCAGCAGCTTCCAAGGACTAGCGGGGGGACACAATGAGCAGTTCTTC.

The chain is built from TRBV19 and TRBJ2-1; D unresolved. Per germline, CDR1 LNHDA and CDR2 SQIVND (reference sequence). The V gene lost 10 bases and the J gene lost 0 bases, with 10 bases spanning the gap. This CDR3 comprises 13 residues. The CDR3 DNA reads TGTGCCACCTCGGGTTACTCCTACAATGAGCAGTTCTTC. Translation gives CATSGYSYNEQFF.

The chain carries TRBV7-9 and TRBJ1-1; D ambiguous. CDR3 length: 18 residues. The ends were cut back, 5 bases at V and 3 bases at J, with 25 bases in the middle. The germline gives CDR1 SEHNR, CDR2 FQNEAQ (reference sequence). The CDR3 nucleotides read TGTGCCAGCAGCCCACACTATAGCAGCCTCGTTACGGACACTGAAGCTTTCTTT. It yields the protein CASSPHYSSLVTDTEAFF.

The V gene is TRBV28, the J gene TRBJ1-5; D is possibly TRBD1 (5 bases). This CDR3 region has 16 residues. The ends were cut back, 5 bases at V and 0 bases at J, with 14 bases in the middle. Germline CDR1 reads MDHEN; CDR2 reads SYDVKM. The CDR3 reads CASSPWTSYSNQPQHF. As DNA, the CDR3 is TGTGCCAGCAGTCCATGGACATCGTATAGCAATCAGCCCCAGCATTTT. Supplemented by reference TRBV28 and TRBJ1-5, the full variable domain reads DVKVTQSSRYLVKRTGEKVFLECVQDMDHENMFWYRQDPGLGLRLIYFSYDVKMKEKGDIPEGYSVSREKKERFSLILESASTNQTSMYLCASSPWTSYSNQPQHFGDGTRLSIL.

The table lists this clonotype with many counts. This chain connects TRBV15 to TRBJ2-5; 8 nucleotides match TRBD1. The junction had 4 bases not matched to a gene; V was cut back by 5 bases and J by 2 bases. The CDR3 loop spans 14 amino acids. The germline V gene has CDR1 LNHNV and CDR2 YYDKDF (reference sequence). CDR3 sequence (DNA): TGTGCCACCAGCCAAGGACAGGGTCAAGAGACCCAGTACTTC. It encodes CATSQGQGQETQYF.

The table lists this clonotype with a few counts. J is TRBJ2-3 and V is TRBV5-1; 10 bases agree with TRBD2. V was clipped by 3 bases and J by 4 bases; unmatched bases: 8. CDR3 length: 16 amino acids. Germline V lookup: CDR1 SGHRS, CDR2 YFSETQ. Here the CDR3 reads CASSSANSGGPDTQYF. In DNA form, the CDR3 reads TGCGCCAGCAGCTCCGCTAATAGCGGGGGGCCAGATACGCAGTATTTT.

This rearrangement joins TRBV6-5 to TRBJ1-3; no firm D call. Germline V CDR1 and CDR2: MNHEY, SVGAGI. The V end was cut by 0 bases, the J end by 2 bases, with 11 bases between. The CDR3 length is 16 residues. The CDR3 DNA reads TGTGCCAGCAGTTACTCAGGGAGGTCGGCTGGAAACACCATATATTTT. As protein: CASSYSGRSAGNTIYF.

This clonotype was found a few times. The rearrangement uses TRBV7-2 and TRBJ2-1; D ambiguous. V was shortened by 5 bases and J by 7 bases, with 15 bases between the two germline ends. CDR1 and CDR2 from the germline V gene are SGHTA and FQGNSA. The CDR3 loop spans 14 amino acids. The CDR3: CASSRGSRPNEQFF. CDR3 DNA sequence: TGTGCCAGCAGCCGAGGCTCCCGGCCGAATGAGCAGTTCTTC.

This clonotype appeared a few times. CDR3 coding DNA: TGCGCCAGCAGCTTGGTAGCGGGGTCTAGCACAGATACGCAGTATTTT. Translation gives CASSLVAGSSTDTQYF. This sequence joins TRBV5-1 and TRBJ2-3; 8 bases are a match to TRBD2. V shed 0 bases and J 0 bases; nucleotides not matched to a gene: 3. The CDR3 is 16 residues long. CDR1 is SGHRS, CDR2 YFSETQ, per germline.

This clonotype was recorded at least ten times. The chain has TRBV7-3 and TRBJ2-3; maybe TRBD2 (6 bases). CDR1 is SGHTA, CDR2 FQGTGA, per germline. V was shortened by 3 bases and J by 4 bases, with 11 bases between the two germline ends. The CDR3 is 14 amino acids. CDR3 region: CASSLGWGADTQYF. Here the CDR3 DNA reads TGTGCCAGCAGCTTGGGTTGGGGGGCAGATACGCAGTATTTT.

The chain combines TRBV7-2 with TRBJ2-5, with 7 bases identical to TRBD1. The trim removed 7 bases at V and 5 bases at J, leaving 13 bases unmatched. The CDR3 is 15 amino acids. In germline, CDR1 is SGHTA, CDR2 FQGNSA. CDR3 in DNA: TGTGCCAGCAAAAGACAGGGTCTTCTTAGTGAGACCCAGTACTTC. Its translation: CASKRQGLLSETQYF.

This sequence joins TRBV7-8 and TRBJ2-7; tentatively, D is TRBD1 or TRBD2 (5 bases each). This CDR3 comprises 13 residues. V was trimmed by 4 bases and J by 2 bases, leaving 9 bases between them. Germline V gene data show CDR1 as SGHVS and CDR2 as FQNEAQ. The chain's CDR3 is CASSSWGTYEQYV. The CDR3 region has the DNA TGTGCCAGCAGCTCTTGGGGGACCTACGAGCAGTACGTC.

This clonotype has a count of ten or more. The V call is TRBV12-3 or TRBV12-4, the J call TRBJ2-2; D could derive from TRBD1 or TRBD2 (5 bases each). V dropped 5 bases and J dropped 6 bases, with 10 bases sitting between them. The CDR3 is 13 residues long. For the CDR3, the DNA is TGTGCCAGCAGTCGCAGGGACCCCGGGGAGCTGTTTTTT. Translating it yields CASSRRDPGELFF.

This clonotype appeared a few times. V and J are TRBV29-1 and TRBJ2-3; either TRBD1 or TRBD2 may fit D (5 bases each). V lost 5 bases and J lost 5, with 20 bases in between. The CDR3 length is 15 residues. Germline CDR1 is SQVTM and CDR2 is ANQGSEA. The CDR3 DNA sequence: TGCAGCGTTCGAGAGGGGCCAGGAAGTAAAGATACGCAGTATTTT. Protein: CSVREGPGSKDTQYF.

This chain links TRBV13 with TRBJ1-2; the D gene is possibly TRBD1 (5 bases). The germline CDR1 and CDR2 sequences are PRHDT and FYEKMQ (reference sequence). This CDR3 comprises 13 residues. With 5 bases removed from V and 8 bases from J, the gap between germline ends came to 15 bases. The CDR3 sequence is CASSGDRWVGYTF. The CDR3 region has the DNA TGTGCCAGCAGCGGGGACCGATGGGTCGGCTACACCTTC.

Only a few counts were recorded for this clonotype. The rearrangement links TRBV7-9 to TRBJ2-3; 8 positions match TRBD1. Looked up from germline, CDR1 is SEHNR and CDR2 is FQNEAQ (reference sequence). The CDR3 is 19 amino acids. The V and J ends lost 6 bases and 1 base, in that order; junction bases with no gene match: 18. CDR3 in DNA: TGTGCCAGCAGATTAAAAAAGTCGGACAGGGAGGAGGGCACAGATACGCAGTATTTT. It encodes CASRLKKSDREEGTDTQYF.

This chain links TRBV20-1 with TRBJ2-3; D ambiguous. The CDR3 length is 13 residues. Trimming took 6 bases from V and 0 from J, leaving 10 bases between them. Germline CDR1 is DFQATT and CDR2 is SNEGSKA (reference sequence). The CDR3 DNA is TGCAGTGCCAGATCCAGGAGCACAGATACGCAGTATTTT. It translates to CSARSRSTDTQYF.

The chain couples TRBV30 to TRBJ1-1; 12 bases line up with TRBD1. Germline lookup yields CDR1 GTSNPN and CDR2 SVGIG (reference sequence). This CDR3 has 13 amino acids. With V trimmed by 7 bases and J by 6 bases, 6 bases remained unmatched. CDR3 region: CAYLRDRGPEAFF. CDR3 in DNA: TGTGCCTACTTACGGGACAGGGGGCCTGAAGCTTTCTTT.